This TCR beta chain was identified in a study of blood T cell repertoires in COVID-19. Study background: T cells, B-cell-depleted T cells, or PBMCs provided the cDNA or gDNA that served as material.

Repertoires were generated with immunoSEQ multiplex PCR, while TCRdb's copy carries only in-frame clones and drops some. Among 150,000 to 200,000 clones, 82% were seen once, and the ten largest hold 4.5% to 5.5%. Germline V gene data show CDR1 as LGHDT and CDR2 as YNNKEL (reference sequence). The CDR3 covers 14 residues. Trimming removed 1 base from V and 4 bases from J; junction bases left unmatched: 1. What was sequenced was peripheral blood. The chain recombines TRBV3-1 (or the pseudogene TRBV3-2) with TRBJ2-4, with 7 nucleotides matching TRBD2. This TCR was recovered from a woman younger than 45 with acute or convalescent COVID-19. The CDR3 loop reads CASSQVGLKNIQYF. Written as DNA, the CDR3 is TGTGCCAGCAGCCAAGTGGGACTAAAAAACATTCAGTACTTC.